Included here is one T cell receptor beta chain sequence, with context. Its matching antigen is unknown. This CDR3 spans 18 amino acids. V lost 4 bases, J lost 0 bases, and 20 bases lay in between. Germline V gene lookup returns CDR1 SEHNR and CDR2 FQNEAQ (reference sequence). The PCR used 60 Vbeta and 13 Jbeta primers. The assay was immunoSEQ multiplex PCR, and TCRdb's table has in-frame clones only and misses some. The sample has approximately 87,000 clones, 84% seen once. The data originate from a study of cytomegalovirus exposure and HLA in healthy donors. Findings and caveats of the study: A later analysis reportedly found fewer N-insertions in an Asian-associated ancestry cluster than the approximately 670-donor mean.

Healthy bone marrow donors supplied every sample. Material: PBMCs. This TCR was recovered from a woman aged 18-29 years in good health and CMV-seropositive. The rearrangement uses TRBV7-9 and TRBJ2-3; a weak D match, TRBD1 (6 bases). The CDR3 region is CASSSGTTGPSSTDTQYF. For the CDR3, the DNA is TGTGCCAGCAGCTCCGGGACCACAGGGCCATCTAGCACAGATACGCAGTATTTT.